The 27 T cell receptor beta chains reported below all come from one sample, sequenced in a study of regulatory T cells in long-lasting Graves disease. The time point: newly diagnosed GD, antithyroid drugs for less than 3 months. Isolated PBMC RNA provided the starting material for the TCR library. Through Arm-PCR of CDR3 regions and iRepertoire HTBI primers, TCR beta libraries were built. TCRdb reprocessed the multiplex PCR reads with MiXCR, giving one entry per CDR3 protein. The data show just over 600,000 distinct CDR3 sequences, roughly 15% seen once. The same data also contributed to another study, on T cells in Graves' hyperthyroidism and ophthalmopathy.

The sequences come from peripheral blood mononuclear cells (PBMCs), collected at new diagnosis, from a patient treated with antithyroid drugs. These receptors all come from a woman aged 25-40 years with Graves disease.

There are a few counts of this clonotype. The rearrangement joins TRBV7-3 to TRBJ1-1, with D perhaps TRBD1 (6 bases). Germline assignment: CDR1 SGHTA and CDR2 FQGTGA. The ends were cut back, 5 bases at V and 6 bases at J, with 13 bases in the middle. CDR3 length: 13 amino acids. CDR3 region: CASSVTGTAEAFF. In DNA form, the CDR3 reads TGTGCCAGCAGCGTTACAGGGACGGCTGAAGCTTTCTTT.

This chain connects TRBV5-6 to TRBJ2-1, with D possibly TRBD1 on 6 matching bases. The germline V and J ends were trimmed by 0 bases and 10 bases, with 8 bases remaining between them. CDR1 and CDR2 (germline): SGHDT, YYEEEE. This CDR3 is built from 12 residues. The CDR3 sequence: CASSLVGAEQFF. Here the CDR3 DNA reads TGTGCCAGCAGCTTGGTGGGGGCGGAGCAGTTCTTC.

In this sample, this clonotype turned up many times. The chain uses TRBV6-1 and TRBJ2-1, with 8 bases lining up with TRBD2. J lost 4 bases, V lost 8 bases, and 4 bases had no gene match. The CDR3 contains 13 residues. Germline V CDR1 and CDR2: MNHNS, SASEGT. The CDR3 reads CASVSGGYNEQFF. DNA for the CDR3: TGTGCCAGCGTCAGCGGGGGTTACAATGAGCAGTTCTTC.

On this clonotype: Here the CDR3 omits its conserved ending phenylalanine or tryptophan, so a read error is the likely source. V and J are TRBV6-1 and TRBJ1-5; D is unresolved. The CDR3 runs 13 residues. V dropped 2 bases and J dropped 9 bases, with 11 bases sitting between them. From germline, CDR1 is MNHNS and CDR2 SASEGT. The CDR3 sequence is CASSESGVSPQHL. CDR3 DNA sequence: TGTGCCAGCAGTGAAAGTGGTGTCTCGCCCCAGCATCTT.

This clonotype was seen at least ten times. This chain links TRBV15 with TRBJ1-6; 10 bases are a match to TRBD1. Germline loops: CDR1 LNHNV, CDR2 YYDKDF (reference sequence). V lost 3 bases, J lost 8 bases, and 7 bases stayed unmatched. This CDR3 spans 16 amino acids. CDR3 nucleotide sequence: TGTGCCACCAGCAGTCCGGGACAGGGGACGGATTCACCCCTCCACTTT. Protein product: CATSSPGQGTDSPLHF. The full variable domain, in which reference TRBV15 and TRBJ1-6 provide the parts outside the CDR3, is DAMVIQNPRYQVTQFGKPVTLSCSQTLNHNVMYWYQQKSSQAPKLLFHYYDKDFNNEADTPDNFQSRRPNTSFCFLDIRSPGLGDTAMYLCATSSPGQGTDSPLHFGNGTRLTVT.

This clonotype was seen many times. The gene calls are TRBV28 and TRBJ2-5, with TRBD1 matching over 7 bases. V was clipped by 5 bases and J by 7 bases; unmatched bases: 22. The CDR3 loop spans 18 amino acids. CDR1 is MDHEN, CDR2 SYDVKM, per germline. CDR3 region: CASSPSPRTGGGFMTQYF. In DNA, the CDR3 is TGTGCCAGCAGTCCGAGCCCTCGGACAGGTGGGGGTTTTATGACCCAGTACTTC.

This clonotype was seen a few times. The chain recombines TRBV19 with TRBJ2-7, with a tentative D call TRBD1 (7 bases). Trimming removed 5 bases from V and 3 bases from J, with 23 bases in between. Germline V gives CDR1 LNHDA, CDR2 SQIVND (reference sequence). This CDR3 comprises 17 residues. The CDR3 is CASSPPTGKGGHYEQYF. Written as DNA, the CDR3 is TGTGCCAGTAGTCCGCCGACAGGGAAGGGGGGTCACTACGAGCAGTACTTC.

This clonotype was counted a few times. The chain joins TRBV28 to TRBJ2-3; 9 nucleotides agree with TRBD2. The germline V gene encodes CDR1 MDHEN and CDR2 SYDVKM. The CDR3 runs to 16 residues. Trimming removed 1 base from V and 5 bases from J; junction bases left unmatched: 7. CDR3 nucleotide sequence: TGTGCCAGCAGTTTATTCGCTAGCGGGAAGGGAGATACGCAGTATTTT. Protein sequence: CASSLFASGKGDTQYF.

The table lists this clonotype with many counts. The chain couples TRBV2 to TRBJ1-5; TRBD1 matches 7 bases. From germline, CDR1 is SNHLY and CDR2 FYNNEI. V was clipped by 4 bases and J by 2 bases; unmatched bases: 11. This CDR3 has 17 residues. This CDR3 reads CASSGNRGILGNQPQHF. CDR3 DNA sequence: TGTGCCAGCAGTGGGAACAGGGGAATTTTAGGCAATCAGCCCCAGCATTTT.

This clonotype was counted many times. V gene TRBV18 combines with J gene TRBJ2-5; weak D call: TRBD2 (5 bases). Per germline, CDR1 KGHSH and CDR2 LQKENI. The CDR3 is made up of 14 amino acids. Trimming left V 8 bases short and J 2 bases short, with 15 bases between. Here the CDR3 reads CASSPTGGQETQYF. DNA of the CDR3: TGTGCCAGCAGCCCAACCGGCGGGCAAGAGACCCAGTACTTC.

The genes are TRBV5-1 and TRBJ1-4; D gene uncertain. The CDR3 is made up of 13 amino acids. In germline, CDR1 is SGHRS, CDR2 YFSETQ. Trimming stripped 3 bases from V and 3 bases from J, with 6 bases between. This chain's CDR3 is CASSYGANEKLFF. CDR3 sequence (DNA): TGCGCCAGCAGCTATGGAGCTAATGAAAAACTGTTTTTT.

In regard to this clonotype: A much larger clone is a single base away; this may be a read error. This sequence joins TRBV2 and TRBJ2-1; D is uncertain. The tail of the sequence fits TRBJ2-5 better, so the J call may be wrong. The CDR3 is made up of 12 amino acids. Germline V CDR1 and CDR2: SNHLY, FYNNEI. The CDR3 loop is CASRGMAETQYF. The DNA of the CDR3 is TGTGCCAGCAGGGGGATGGCAGAGACCCAGTACTTC.

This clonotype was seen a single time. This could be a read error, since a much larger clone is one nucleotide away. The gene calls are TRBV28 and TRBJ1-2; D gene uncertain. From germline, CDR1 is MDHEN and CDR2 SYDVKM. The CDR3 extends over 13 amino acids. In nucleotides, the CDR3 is TGTGGCAGCAGTGTAGAGACTGGGAGCGGCTACACCTTC. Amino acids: CGSSVETGSGYTF.

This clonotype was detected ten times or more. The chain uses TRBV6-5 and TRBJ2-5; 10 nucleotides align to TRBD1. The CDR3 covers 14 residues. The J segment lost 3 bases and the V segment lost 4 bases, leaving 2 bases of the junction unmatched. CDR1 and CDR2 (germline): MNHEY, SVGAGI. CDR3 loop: CASSWTGGEETQYF. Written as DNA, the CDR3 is TGTGCCAGCAGTTGGACAGGGGGTGAAGAGACCCAGTACTTC.

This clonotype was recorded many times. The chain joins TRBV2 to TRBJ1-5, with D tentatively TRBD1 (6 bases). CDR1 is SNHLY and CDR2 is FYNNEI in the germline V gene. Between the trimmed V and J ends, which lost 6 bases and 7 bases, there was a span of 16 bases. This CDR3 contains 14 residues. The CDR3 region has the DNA TGTGCCAGCAGGGCTACAGGGTACGTACAGCCCCAGCATTTT. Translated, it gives CASRATGYVQPQHF.

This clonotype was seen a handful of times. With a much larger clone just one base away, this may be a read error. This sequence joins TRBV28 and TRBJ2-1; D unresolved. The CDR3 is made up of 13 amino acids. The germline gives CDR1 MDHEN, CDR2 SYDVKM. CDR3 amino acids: CASSFATYNEQLF. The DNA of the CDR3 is TGTGCCAGCAGTTTCGCTACCTACAATGAGCAGCTCTTC. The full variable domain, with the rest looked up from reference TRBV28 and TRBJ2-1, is DVKVTQSSRYLVKRTGEKVFLECVQDMDHENMFWYRQDPGLGLRLIYFSYDVKMKEKGDIPEGYSVSREKKERFSLILESASTNQTSMYLCASSFATYNEQLFGPGTRLTVL.

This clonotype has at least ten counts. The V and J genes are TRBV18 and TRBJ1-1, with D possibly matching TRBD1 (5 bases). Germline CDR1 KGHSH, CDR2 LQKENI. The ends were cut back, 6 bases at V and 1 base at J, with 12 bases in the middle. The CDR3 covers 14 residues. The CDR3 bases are TGTGCCAGCTCGCAGGACATAAAGAACACTGAAGCTTTCTTT. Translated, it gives CASSQDIKNTEAFF.

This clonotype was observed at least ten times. The CDR3: CAWVPSGEQFF. In DNA, the CDR3 is TGTGCCTGGGTGCCCTCGGGTGAGCAGTTCTTC. This sequence joins TRBV30 and TRBJ2-1; D gene ambiguous. CDR3 size: 11 residues. The V gene's germline CDR1 is GTSNPN and CDR2 SVGIG (reference sequence). Trimming took 5 bases from V and 9 from J, leaving 11 bases between them.

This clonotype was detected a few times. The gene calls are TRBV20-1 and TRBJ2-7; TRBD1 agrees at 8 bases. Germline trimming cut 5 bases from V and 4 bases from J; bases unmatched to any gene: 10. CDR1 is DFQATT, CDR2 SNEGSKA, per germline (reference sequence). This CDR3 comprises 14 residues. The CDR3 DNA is TGCAGTGCTGAGTCCAGGGGGCCTCTTTACGAGCAGTACTTC. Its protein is CSAESRGPLYEQYF.

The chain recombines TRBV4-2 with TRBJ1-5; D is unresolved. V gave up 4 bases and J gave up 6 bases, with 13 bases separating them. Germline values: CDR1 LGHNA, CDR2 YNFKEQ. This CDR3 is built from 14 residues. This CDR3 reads CASSPMTGVQPQHF. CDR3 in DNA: TGTGCCAGCAGCCCGATGACGGGCGTTCAGCCCCAGCATTTT.

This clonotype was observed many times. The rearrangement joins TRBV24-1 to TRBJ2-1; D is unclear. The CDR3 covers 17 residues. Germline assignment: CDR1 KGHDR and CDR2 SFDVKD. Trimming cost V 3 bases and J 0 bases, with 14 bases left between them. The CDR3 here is CATSDPNLGTSYNEQFF. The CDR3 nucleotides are TGTGCCACCAGTGATCCCAATCTAGGAACCTCCTACAATGAGCAGTTCTTC.

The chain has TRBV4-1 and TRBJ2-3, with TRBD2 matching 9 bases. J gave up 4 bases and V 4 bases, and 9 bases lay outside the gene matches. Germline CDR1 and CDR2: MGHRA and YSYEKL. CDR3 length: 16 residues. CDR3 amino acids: CASSRKASGNSDTQYF. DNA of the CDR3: TGCGCCAGCAGCCGAAAGGCTAGCGGGAATTCAGATACGCAGTATTTT.

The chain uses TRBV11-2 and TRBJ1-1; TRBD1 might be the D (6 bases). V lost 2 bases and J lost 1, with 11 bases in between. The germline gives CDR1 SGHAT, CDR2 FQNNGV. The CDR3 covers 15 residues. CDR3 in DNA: TGTGCCAGCAGCTTACAGGGGATGGGGAACACTGAAGCTTTCTTT. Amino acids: CASSLQGMGNTEAFF.

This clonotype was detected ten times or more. CDR3 residues: CASSEGWRSEAFF. As DNA, the CDR3 is TGTGCCAGCAGTGAAGGTTGGAGATCTGAAGCTTTCTTT. This rearrangement joins TRBV2 to TRBJ1-1; D uncertain. This CDR3 spans 13 amino acids. CDR1 is SNHLY, CDR2 FYNNEI, per germline. Trimming removed 1 base from V and 6 bases from J, with 9 bases in between.

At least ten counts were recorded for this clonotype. CDR3 DNA sequence: TGTGCCAGCAGTTTCGGGCAGACGTTAAGCAGAGCTAACTATGGCTACACCTTC. Amino acid sequence: CASSFGQTLSRANYGYTF. The genes are TRBV12-3 or TRBV12-4 and TRBJ1-2; D not certain. V lost 3 bases and J 0 bases, leaving 20 bases between the germline ends. The CDR3 has 18 residues.

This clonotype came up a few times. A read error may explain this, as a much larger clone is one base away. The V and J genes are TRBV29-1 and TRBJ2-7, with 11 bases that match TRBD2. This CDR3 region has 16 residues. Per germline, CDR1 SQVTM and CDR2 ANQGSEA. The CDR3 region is CGVGSSALAGGHEQYF. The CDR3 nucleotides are TGCGGCGTAGGCTCTAGCGCCCTAGCGGGAGGCCACGAGCAGTACTTC.

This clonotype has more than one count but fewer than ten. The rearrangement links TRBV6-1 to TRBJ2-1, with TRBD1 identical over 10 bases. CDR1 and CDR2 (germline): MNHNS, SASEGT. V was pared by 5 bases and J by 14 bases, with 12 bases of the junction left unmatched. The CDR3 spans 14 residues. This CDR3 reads CASSREDRGSGEFF. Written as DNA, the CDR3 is TGTGCCAGCAGTCGGGAGGACAGGGGGTCCGGGGAGTTCTTC.